Reported below is one T cell receptor beta chain. Profiling relied on immunoSEQ multiplex PCR, and the TCRdb table lists in-frame clones only, not all of them. The table lists about 69,000 clones, more than 75% of them singletons. The CDR3 is 14 amino acids. These data are taken from a study of blood T cell repertoires in COVID-19. The chain is built from TRBV21-1 and TRBJ1-1; the D call TRBD1 from the table was never checked on the DNA. TRBV21-1 is tagged as a pseudogene. The sequencing input was peripheral blood. The clonotype was recovered from a man aged 35-49 years with COVID-19, enrolled during active disease. This CDR3 reads CASSGDRVGSEAFF. Here the CDR3 DNA reads TGTGCCAGCAGCGGGGACAGGGTAGGGTCTGAAGCTTTCTTT.